The rows below give T cell receptor beta chains drawn from one sample of a study of blood T cell repertoires in COVID-19. Here immunoSEQ multiplex PCR was the method, and the copy in TCRdb shows in-frame clones only, minus some. The sample shows approximately 260,000 clones, over 75% of them seen only once. Sequencing was done on a sample of peripheral blood. The receptors were sampled from a woman between 70 and 85 years old with acute or convalescent COVID-19. The CDR3 runs from the conserved cysteine through the conserved F or W. D genes are given only for firm matches. Expanded clones get a size class; other rows say once, few or many, or leave the size out.

>.|TRBJ1-2|TRBV10-3|TRBD1
CAISNLLQGGRNYGYTF
TGTGCCATCAGTAATCTTCTCCAGGGGGGTCGGAACTATGGCTACACCTTC
>.|TRBJ1-3|TRBV11-2|.
CASSLVRSSGNTIYF
TGTGCCAGCAGCTTAGTGCGGAGCTCTGGAAACACCATATATTTT
>.|TRBJ1-1|TRBV5-1|.
CASRQQDRNTEAFF
TGCGCCAGCAGACAACAGGATCGAAACACTGAAGCTTTCTTT
>once|TRBJ2-7|TRBV7-9|.
CASSSYPLRDEQYF
TGTGCCAGCAGCTCCTACCCCCTCCGGGACGAGCAGTACTTC
>few|TRBJ1-1|TRBV5-1|.
CASSDRSATEAFF
TGCGCCAGCAGTGACAGGTCGGCCACTGAAGCTTTCTTT
>.|TRBJ1-5|TRBV2|.
CASSGQGEQPQHF
TGTGCCAGCAGTGGGCAGGGCGAGCAGCCCCAGCATTTT
>.|TRBJ1-1|TRBV2|TRBD1
CASSGTGANTEAFF
TGTGCCAGCAGCGGTACAGGGGCGAACACTGAAGCTTTCTTT
>.|TRBJ1-3|TRBV19|.
CASSAPQGMTSGNTIYF
TGTGCCAGTAGTGCGCCACAGGGTATGACCTCTGGAAACACCATATATTTT
>.|TRBJ1-2|TRBV6-5|TRBD1
CASSYLPGTGGVGYTF
TGTGCCAGCAGTTACCTGCCCGGGACAGGGGGCGTCGGCTACACCTTC
>.|TRBJ2-1|TRBV2|TRBD2
CASSESGSSYNEQFF
TGTGCCAGCAGTGAAAGCGGGAGCTCCTACAATGAGCAGTTCTTC
>.|TRBJ2-7|TRBV2|TRBD1
CASRHPTGGYEQYF
TGTGCCAGCAGGCACCCGACAGGGGGGTACGAGCAGTACTTC
>.|TRBJ2-5|TRBV3-1/TRBV3-2|TRBD2
CASSPGGGQYF
TGTGCCAGCAGCCCCGGGGGGGGCCAGTACTTC
>.|TRBJ1-6|TRBV19|TRBD1
CASRTGGESPLHF
TGTGCCAGTCGGACAGGAGGTGAATCACCCCTCCACTTT
>.|TRBJ1-2|TRBV4-1|TRBD1
CASSQGKGGRTSNYGYTF
TGCGCCAGCAGCCAAGGGAAAGGGGGCCGTACCTCTAACTATGGCTACACCTTC
>.|TRBJ1-4|TRBV2|TRBD1
CASSLQGARANEKLFF
TGTGCCAGCAGCTTACAGGGGGCGAGAGCTAATGAAAAACTGTTTTTT
>few|TRBJ1-5|TRBV12-3/TRBV12-4|.
CASSLTVNQPQHF
TGTGCCAGCAGTCTCACAGTCAATCAGCCCCAGCATTTT
>.|TRBJ2-1|TRBV7-2|.
CASSPRRGAPSEQFF
TGTGCCAGCAGCCCGCGACGGGGGGCCCCTAGTGAGCAGTTCTTC
>.|TRBJ1-2|TRBV6-6|.
CASFGGTDGYTF
TGTGCCAGCTTTGGCGGGACCGATGGCTACACCTTC
>once|TRBJ1-1|TRBV7-9|.
CASSLDGANTEAFF
TGTGCCAGCAGCTTAGATGGGGCGAACACTGAAGCTTTCTTT
>few|TRBJ2-2|TRBV7-9|.
CASSSTGEGTGELFF
TGTGCCAGCAGCTCGACAGGGGAGGGGACCGGGGAGCTGTTTTTT
>.|TRBJ1-2|TRBV2|TRBD1
CASRGTGGSGYTF
TGTGCCAGCAGAGGGACAGGGGGTAGTGGCTACACCTTC
>.|TRBJ1-5|TRBV6-5|.
CASSRGLLTDQPQHF
TGTGCCAGCAGTCGGGGACTCCTGACGGATCAGCCCCAGCATTTT
>.|TRBJ1-2|TRBV15|.
CATSRATDYGYTF
TGTGCCACCAGCAGAGCCACAGACTATGGCTACACCTTC
>once|TRBJ1-5|TRBV25-1|.
CASSQQGSSNQPQHF
TGTGCCAGCAGTCAGCAGGGATCTAGCAATCAGCCCCAGCATTTT
>once|TRBJ1-3|TRBV5-6|TRBD1
CASSLGGQGSGNTIYF
TGTGCCAGCAGCTTGGGGGGACAGGGCTCTGGAAACACCATATATTTT
>.|TRBJ2-1|TRBV27|TRBD2
CASSPSTSGGPNEQFF
TGTGCCAGCAGTCCCTCGACTAGCGGGGGGCCCAATGAGCAGTTCTTC
>.|TRBJ1-1|TRBV2|.
CASTQARGGTEAFF
TGTGCCAGCACCCAGGCCAGGGGTGGCACTGAAGCTTTCTTT
>.|TRBJ1-5|TRBV5-1|.
CASSLAGQGNQPQHF
TGCGCCAGCAGCTTGGCTGGGCAGGGAAATCAGCCCCAGCATTTT
>once|TRBJ2-1|TRBV6-1|TRBD2
CASKGTSNEQFF
TGTGCCAGCAAAGGGACTAGCAATGAGCAGTTCTTC
>.|TRBJ2-1|TRBV30|TRBD2
CAWSSGLARGRRQFF
TGTGCCTGGAGTTCGGGACTAGCCCGGGGGCGGCGGCAGTTCTTC
>.|TRBJ2-5|TRBV12-3/TRBV12-4|.
CASSPDSGETQYF
TGTGCCAGCAGCCCTGACAGCGGGGAGACCCAGTACTTC
>.|TRBJ2-1|TRBV4-1|TRBD1
CASSQGPGGANRFF
TGCGCCAGCAGCCAAGGTCCAGGGGGCGCGAACCGGTTCTTC